What follows are 17 T cell receptor beta chains derived from one specimen sequenced in a study of blood T cell repertoires in COVID-19. Clones were sequenced by immunoSEQ multiplex PCR, and TCRdb holds only the in-frame ones, with some missing. The data contain some 130,000 clones, 81% of them seen just once; the ten biggest clones take up 8.4%. The sample consisted of peripheral blood. The receptor source for this set is a woman aged 55-69 years with active or convalescent COVID-19.

The chain links TRBV29-1 to TRBJ2-3; 9 bases line up with TRBD2. CDR1 SQVTM and CDR2 ANQGSEA come from the germline V gene. CDR3 length: 13 residues. J was trimmed by 7 bases and V by 4 bases; bases with no gene match: 6. The CDR3 loop reads CSVGAGGPYTQYF. The DNA of the CDR3 is TGCAGCGTTGGGGCGGGGGGGCCATATACGCAGTATTTT.

This CDR3 is CASSSRRRGQGLETQYF. As DNA, the CDR3 is TGTGCCAGCAGTTCTAGGCGACGAGGACAGGGGCTGGAGACCCAGTACTTC. The rearrangement uses TRBV11-2 and TRBJ2-5; 9 bases map to TRBD1. The trim removed 6 bases at V and 5 bases at J, leaving 16 bases unmatched. The CDR3 has 17 residues. CDR1 and CDR2 (germline): SGHAT, FQNNGV.

The rearrangement joins TRBV18 to TRBJ2-7, with 10 nucleotides matching TRBD1. The CDR3 extends over 16 amino acids. V lost 3 bases, J lost 2 bases, and 7 bases stayed unmatched. CDR1 is KGHSH and CDR2 is LQKENI in the germline V gene. The CDR3 DNA reads TGTGCCAGCTCACCCCCGGGACAGGGGTTACCCTACGAGCAGTACTTC. It encodes CASSPPGQGLPYEQYF.

The rearrangement links TRBV28 to TRBJ1-5; 8 positions match TRBD1. Germline V gives CDR1 MDHEN, CDR2 SYDVKM. V lost 7 bases and J lost 6; bases outside the gene matches: 8. This CDR3 is 14 amino acids long. CDR3 protein: CASTLSRGLQPQHF. CDR3 nucleotides: TGTGCCAGCACCCTTTCCAGGGGGCTTCAGCCCCAGCATTTT.

The gene calls are TRBV15 and TRBJ2-3, with D possibly matching TRBD1 (5 bases). Germline values: CDR1 LNHNV, CDR2 YYDKDF (reference sequence). The CDR3 sequence is 15 residues long. The V and J ends lost 3 bases and 2 bases respectively, with 12 bases between them. CDR3 coding DNA: TGTGCCACCAGCAGGTTACAGGATCCCACAGATACGCAGTATTTT. Translating it yields CATSRLQDPTDTQYF.

V gene TRBV6-5 combines with J gene TRBJ2-1; D call uncertain. Trimming removed 8 bases from V and 2 bases from J, with 4 bases in between. This CDR3 has 11 residues. CDR1 MNHEY and CDR2 SVGAGI come from the germline V gene. The chain's CDR3 is CASSAYNEQFF. The CDR3 DNA reads as TGTGCCAGCTCTGCCTACAATGAGCAGTTCTTC.

This rearrangement joins TRBV19 to TRBJ2-1; 10 bases fit TRBD2. The CDR3 extends over 18 amino acids. V was clipped by 4 bases and J by 2 bases; unmatched bases: 11. Looked up from germline, CDR1 is LNHDA and CDR2 is SQIVND (reference sequence). The CDR3, as DNA: TGTGCCAGTAGTACCACGAGACTAGCGGGTGGGGCCTACAATGAGCAGTTCTTC. Protein sequence: CASSTTRLAGGAYNEQFF.

The chain combines TRBV10-1 with TRBJ1-5; D may be TRBD1 (5 bases). Germline values: CDR1 WNHNN, CDR2 SYGVQD (reference sequence). The CDR3 has 16 amino acids. V lost 0 bases and J 4 bases, leaving 13 bases between the germline ends. The CDR3 region is CASSESGSGGNQPQHF. CDR3 nucleotides: TGCGCCAGCAGTGAGTCGGGGTCCGGGGGGAATCAGCCCCAGCATTTT.

The J gene is TRBJ2-3, the V gene TRBV27; D is possibly TRBD1 (6 bases). The germline V gene has CDR1 MNHEY and CDR2 SMNVEV (reference sequence). Trimming removed 5 bases from V and 2 bases from J, with 14 bases in between. CDR3 length equals 15 residues. This CDR3 is CASSTQGTSTDTQYF. The CDR3 DNA is TGTGCCAGCAGTACCCAGGGGACGTCCACAGATACGCAGTATTTT.

With respect to this clone: Distinct nucleotide sequences in the sample also encode this CDR3. V gene TRBV3-1 (or the pseudogene TRBV3-2) combines with J gene TRBJ1-1; D may be TRBD1 (5 bases). Deletions cut 4 bases from V and 1 base from J, with 10 bases between. Germline CDR1 and CDR2: LGHDT and YNNKEL (reference sequence). This CDR3 spans 14 amino acids. CDR3 sequence: CASSLPGGNTEAFF. The CDR3 DNA reads TGTGCCAGCAGCCTCCCGGGGGGGAACACTGAAGCTTTCTTT.

The chain joins TRBV6-2 or TRBV6-3 to TRBJ1-5; possibly TRBD1 for D (5 bases). The CDR3 sequence is 14 residues long. V was pared by 5 bases and J by 6 bases, with 14 bases between. Germline values: CDR1 MNHEY, CDR2 SVGEGT. CDR3 sequence (DNA): TGTGCCAGCAGTCCATTACGGGGGATTCAGCCCCAGCATTTT. Translated: CASSPLRGIQPQHF.

J is TRBJ1-2 and V is TRBV5-1; 11 bases fit TRBD1. Losses at the gene ends were 3 bases for V and 4 bases for J; bases not matched to a gene: 5. Germline values: CDR1 SGHRS, CDR2 YFSETQ. The CDR3 contains 15 residues. The CDR3 loop reads CASSSGQGAFYGYTF. The CDR3 bases are TGCGCCAGCAGCTCCGGACAGGGGGCTTTCTATGGCTACACCTTC.

This clone was seen just once. A read error may account for a junction end that differs from germline. J is TRBJ2-1 and V is TRBV5-1; TRBD2 matches at 9 bases. The CDR3 consists of 15 residues. Germline CDR1 reads SGHRS; CDR2 reads YFSETQ. CDR3 in amino acids: CASSLEAGGYDEQFF. DNA for the CDR3: TGCGCCAGCAGCTTGGAAGCGGGGGGCTACGATGAGCAGTTCTTC.

The J gene is TRBJ1-5, the V gene TRBV6-1; D might be TRBD1 (5 bases). Germline V lookup: CDR1 MNHNS, CDR2 SASEGT. The length of the CDR3 is 16 residues. V was cut by 2 bases and J by 2 bases, with 13 bases left in between. CDR3 protein: CASSERGGGGNQPQHF. CDR3 coding DNA: TGTGCCAGCAGTGAACGCGGGGGGGGAGGCAATCAGCCCCAGCATTTT.

This clone was detected once. The V and J genes are TRBV7-2 and TRBJ1-3; a possible D gene is TRBD1 (5 bases). This CDR3 has 16 amino acids. Per the germline V gene, CDR1 is SGHTA and CDR2 is FQGNSA. Deletions cut 3 bases from V and 4 bases from J, with 16 bases between. CDR3 DNA: TGTGCCAGCAGCTTTGTCTACGGGGGTTCGGGAAACACCATATATTTT. Encoded protein: CASSFVYGGSGNTIYF. Supplemented by reference TRBV7-2 and TRBJ1-3, the full variable domain reads GAGVSQSPSNKVTEKGKDVELRCDPISGHTALYWYRQSLGQGLEFLIYFQGNSAPDKSGLPSDRFSAERTGGSVSTLTIQRTQQEDSAVYLCASSFVYGGSGNTIYFGEGSWLTVV.

The V and J genes are TRBV18 and TRBJ2-1, with 7 bases matching TRBD2. The CDR3 covers 14 residues. Looked up from germline, CDR1 is KGHSH and CDR2 is LQKENI. V shed 2 bases and J 7 bases; nucleotides not matched to a gene: 5. CDR3 region: CASSPAGLLNEQFF. The CDR3 DNA reads as TGTGCCAGCTCACCAGCGGGACTACTGAATGAGCAGTTCTTC.

The chain carries TRBV7-3 and TRBJ2-3; D is uncertain. Looked up from germline, CDR1 is SGHTA and CDR2 is FQGTGA. The ends were cut back, 3 bases at V and 3 bases at J, with 13 bases in the middle. The CDR3 loop spans 15 amino acids. The CDR3 DNA sequence: TGTGCCAGCAGCTTCTCCGGCCGCAGGACAGATACGCAGTATTTT. This codes for CASSFSGRRTDTQYF.